This is a list of T cell receptor beta chains from one sample in a study of cytomegalovirus exposure and HLA in healthy donors. Generated by immunoSEQ multiplex PCR, the TCRdb table keeps only in-frame clones and is missing some. The data contain fewer than 120,000 clones, roughly 80% of them singletons. The sequenced sample was PBMCs. These receptors all come from a man under 40 in good health and CMV-seropositive. The CDR3 runs from the conserved cysteine through the conserved F or W. The order of the fields is clone size, D gene, V gene, J gene, CDR3 DNA, CDR3 protein. A D gene is named only where the DNA matches it firmly. Expanded clones get a size class; other rows say once, few or many, or leave the size out.

NA	TRBD2	TRBV7-3	TRBJ2-1	TGTGCCAGCAGCTTAAGCGGGGGGGCCTACAATGAGCAGTTCTTC	CASSLSGGAYNEQFF
NA	NA	TRBV13	TRBJ2-5	TGTGCCAGCAGCTTAGGCCGGGTAGAGACCCAGTACTTC	CASSLGRVETQYF
NA	NA	TRBV6-4	TRBJ1-2	TGTGCCAGCAGGGGGCTAGGGGATCGAGGCTACACCTTC	CASRGLGDRGYTF
NA	NA	TRBV9	TRBJ2-5	TGTGCCAGCAGCGTGGGACACGAACAAGAGACCCAGTACTTC	CASSVGHEQETQYF
NA	NA	TRBV19	TRBJ1-1	TGTGCCTCATCCCAGGGGAACACTGAAGCTTTCTTT	CASSQGNTEAFF
NA	NA	TRBV19	TRBJ1-1	TGTGCCAGTAGTATAAGGAGGGGCTGGACTGAAGCTTTCTTT	CASSIRRGWTEAFF
NA	NA	TRBV19	TRBJ1-1	TGTGCCAGTAGCCAGGGCTCCGGCACTGAAGCTTTCTTT	CASSQGSGTEAFF
few	TRBD2	TRBV5-1	TRBJ2-2	TGCGCCAGCAGCTTTGCGGGGGGGAACACCGGGGAGCTGTTTTTT	CASSFAGGNTGELFF
NA	NA	TRBV29-1	TRBJ1-1	TGCAGCGTTGACTATGCGGGGAAGGTCACTGAAGCTTTCTTT	CSVDYAGKVTEAFF
NA	TRBD1	TRBV6-5	TRBJ1-2	TGTGCCAGCAGTTTCTCCGGACAGGTGGACTATGGCTACACCTTC	CASSFSGQVDYGYTF
NA	TRBD1	TRBV5-1	TRBJ1-1	TGCTTTTTTAGTAGGACAGGGGTCGGGGCGGGTGAAGCTTTCTTT	CFFSRTGVGAGEAFF
NA	NA	TRBV2	TRBJ1-1	TGTGCCAGCGATGAGTCCGCAGGCCTCAACACTGAAGCTTTCTTT	CASDESAGLNTEAFF
NA	TRBD1	TRBV5-1	TRBJ2-3	TGCGCCAGCAGCTTGGGGACAGGGGGTTCCACAGATACGCAGTATTTT	CASSLGTGGSTDTQYF
NA	NA	TRBV30	TRBJ2-7	TGTGCCTGGAGTAACCCTAGCTACGAGCAGTACTTC	CAWSNPSYEQYF
NA	NA	TRBV5-4	TRBJ1-2	TGTGCCAGCAGCTCTCCAGGTTCGAGGGCGTATGGCTACACCTTC	CASSSPGSRAYGYTF
few	NA	TRBV5-4	TRBJ2-2	TGTGCCAGCAGCCTAGACAGGAGCCTCGGGGAGCTGTTTTTT	CASSLDRSLGELFF
NA	NA	TRBV11-2	TRBJ2-3	TGTGCCAGCAGCGACTACACAGATACGCAGTATTTT	CASSDYTDTQYF
few	TRBD1	TRBV2	TRBJ1-2	TGTGCCAGCGGAGGGGACAGCTATGGCTACACCTTC	CASGGDSYGYTF
NA	NA	TRBV6-1	TRBJ2-7	TGTGCCATCAAAGGGGATCGCGACGAGCAGTACTTC	CAIKGDRDEQYF
NA	TRBD2	TRBV6-4	TRBJ2-3	TGTGCCAGCAGTGCGTCTAGCGGGGGGGCAGATACGCAGTATTTT	CASSASSGGADTQYF
few	TRBD1	TRBV27	TRBJ1-2	TGTGCCAGCAGTTTATCGACAGGGCCGACCTATGGCTACACCTTC	CASSLSTGPTYGYTF
NA	NA	TRBV5-4	TRBJ2-2	TGTGCCAGCACGGGGTCCCTCACCGGGGAGCTGTTTTTT	CASTGSLTGELFF
NA	NA	TRBV5-1	TRBJ1-1	TGCGCCAGCAGCTTGGGGGCAAACACTGAAGCTTTCTTT	CASSLGANTEAFF
NA	TRBD2	TRBV11-1	TRBJ2-7	TGTGCCAGCACCTCGGGGGGGGTCTACGAGCAGTACTTC	CASTSGGVYEQYF
NA	TRBD1	TRBV2	TRBJ2-7	TGTGCCGGCGGGGGGACAGGGGGCAACGAGCAGTACTTC	CAGGGTGGNEQYF
NA	NA	TRBV21-1	TRBJ2-3	TGTGCCAGCACACCGGGGGGGCGAACAGATACGCAGTATTTT	CASTPGGRTDTQYF
NA	NA	TRBV7-9	TRBJ1-6	TGTGCCAGCAGCTTAGCCCTGGAGGCACCCCTCCACTTT	CASSLALEAPLHF
once	NA	TRBV5-1	TRBJ2-7	TGCGCCAGCAGCTTGGTGCCAGGGGACGGCTACGAGCAGTACTTC	CASSLVPGDGYEQYF
NA	NA	TRBV10-3	TRBJ2-7	TGTGCCATCAGTGGGACAGCCAGGGTGGGAGAGCAGTACTTC	CAISGTARVGEQYF
NA	NA	TRBV11-3	TRBJ2-2	TGTGCCAGCAGCTTAGGGTCTAGTTACACCGGGGAGCTGTTTTTT	CASSLGSSYTGELFF